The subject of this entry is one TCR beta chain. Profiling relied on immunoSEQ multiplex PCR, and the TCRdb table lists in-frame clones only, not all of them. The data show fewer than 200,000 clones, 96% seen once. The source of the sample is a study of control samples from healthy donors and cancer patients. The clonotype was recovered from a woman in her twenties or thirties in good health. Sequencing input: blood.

CDR3 nucleotides: TGTGCCAGCAGCTACTCCCGGGGGAACACCGGGGAGCTGTTTTTT. This sequence encodes CASSYSRGNTGELFF. This sequence joins TRBV11-3 and TRBJ2-2; TRBD2 might be the D (5 bases). Deletions cut 4 bases from V and 1 base from J, with 10 bases between. The CDR3 is 15 residues long. The V gene's germline CDR1 is SGHNT and CDR2 YENEEA.